In this sample, the clone carrying this TCR beta chain turned up once. Its antigen is undetermined. The three twin pairs were reared together, likely meeting the same infections. The CDR3 contains 13 residues. Germline V gene sequence: CDR1 SGHRS, CDR2 YFSETQ. Trimming took 4 bases from V and 6 from J; bases not matched to a gene: 4. This entry comes from a study of identical twins' blood T cells. Original processing methods: Clonotypes per individual ranged from about 85,000 to nearly 500,000. TCRdb ran MiXCR on the 5' RACE reads and lists one entry per CDR3 protein. These V and J calls rely on TCRdb rather than the paper's analysis. The repertoire holds 300,000 to 400,000 distinct CDR3 sequences, about 28% seen once, with more than 5.5% in the top ten. The study's findings and limits: Shared CDR3 clonotype counts between two donors mainly tracked the product of their cloneset sizes, twins included.

The source of this sequence is a woman aged 18-49 years in good health. The chain has TRBV5-1 and TRBJ1-2, with 9 nucleotides matching TRBD1. Sequenced sample: PBMCs. The CDR3 DNA follows: TGCGCCAGCAGCCTGGACAGGGGTCATGGCTACACCTTC. Translation gives CASSLDRGHGYTF.